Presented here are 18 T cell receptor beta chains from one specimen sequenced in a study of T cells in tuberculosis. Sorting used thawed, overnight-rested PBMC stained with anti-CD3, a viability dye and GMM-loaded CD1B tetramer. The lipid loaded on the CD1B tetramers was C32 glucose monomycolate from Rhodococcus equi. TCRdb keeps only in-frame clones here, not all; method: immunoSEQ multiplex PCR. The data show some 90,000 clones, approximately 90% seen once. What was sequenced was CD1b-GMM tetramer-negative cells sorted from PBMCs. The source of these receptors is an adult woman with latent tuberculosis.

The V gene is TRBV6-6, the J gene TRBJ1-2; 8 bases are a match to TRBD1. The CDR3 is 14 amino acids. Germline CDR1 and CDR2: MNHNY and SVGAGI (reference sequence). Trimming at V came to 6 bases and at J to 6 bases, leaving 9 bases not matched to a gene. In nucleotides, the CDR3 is TGTGCCAGCAGCCACACCGGGACAGGAGATGGCTACACCTTC. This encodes CASSHTGTGDGYTF.

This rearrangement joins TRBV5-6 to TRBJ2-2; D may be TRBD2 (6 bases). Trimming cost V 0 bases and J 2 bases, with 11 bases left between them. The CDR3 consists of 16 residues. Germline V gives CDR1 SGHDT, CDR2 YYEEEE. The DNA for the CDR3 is TGTGCCAGCAGCTTGGTGGGCGGGGCAAACACCGGGGAGCTGTTTTTT. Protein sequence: CASSLVGGANTGELFF.

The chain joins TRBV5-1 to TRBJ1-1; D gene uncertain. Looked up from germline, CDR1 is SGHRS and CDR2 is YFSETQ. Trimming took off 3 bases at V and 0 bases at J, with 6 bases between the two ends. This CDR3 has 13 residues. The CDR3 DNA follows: TGCGCCAGCAGCTCACACCTGAACACTGAAGCTTTCTTT. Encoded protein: CASSSHLNTEAFF.

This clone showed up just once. The CDR3 DNA sequence: TGTGCCAGCAGTGGAGGGGTAGCGGGGGGGCCGTCCGAGCAGTACTTC. Residues: CASSGGVAGGPSEQYF. The chain combines TRBV6-1 with TRBJ2-7; TRBD2 matches 11 bases. The V and J ends lost 4 bases and 6 bases, in that order; junction bases with no gene match: 11. This CDR3 has 16 amino acids. Germline CDR1 reads MNHNS; CDR2 reads SASEGT.

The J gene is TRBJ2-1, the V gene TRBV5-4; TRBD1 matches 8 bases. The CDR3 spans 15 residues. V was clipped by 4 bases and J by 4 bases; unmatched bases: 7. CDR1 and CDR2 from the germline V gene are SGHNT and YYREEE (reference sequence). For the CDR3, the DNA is TGTGCCAGCAGCGCGGGACAGGATCTTTACAATGAGCAGTTCTTC. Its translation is CASSAGQDLYNEQFF.

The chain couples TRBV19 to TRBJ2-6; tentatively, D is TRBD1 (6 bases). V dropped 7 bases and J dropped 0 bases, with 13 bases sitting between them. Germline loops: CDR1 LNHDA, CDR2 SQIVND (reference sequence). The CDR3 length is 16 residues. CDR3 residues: CASTSGQISGANVLTF. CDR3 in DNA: TGTGCCAGTACATCGGGACAAATCTCTGGGGCCAACGTCCTGACTTTC.

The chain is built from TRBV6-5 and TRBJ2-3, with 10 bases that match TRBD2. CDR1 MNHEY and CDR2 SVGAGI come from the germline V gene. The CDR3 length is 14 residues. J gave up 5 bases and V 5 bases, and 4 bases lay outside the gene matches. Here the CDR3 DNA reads TGTGCCAGCAGTCTAGCGGGGGAAGTAGATACGCAGTATTTT. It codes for CASSLAGEVDTQYF.

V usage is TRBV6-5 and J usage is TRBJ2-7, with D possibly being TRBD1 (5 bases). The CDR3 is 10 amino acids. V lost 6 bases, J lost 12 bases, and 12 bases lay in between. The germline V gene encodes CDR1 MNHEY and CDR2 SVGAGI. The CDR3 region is CASRSGSWYF. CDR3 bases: TGTGCCAGCAGATCAGGGTCTTGGTACTTC.

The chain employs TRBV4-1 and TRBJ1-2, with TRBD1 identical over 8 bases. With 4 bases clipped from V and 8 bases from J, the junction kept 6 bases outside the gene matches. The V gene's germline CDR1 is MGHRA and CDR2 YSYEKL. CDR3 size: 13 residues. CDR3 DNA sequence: TGCGCCAGCAGCCCCCATGACAGGGGCGGCTACACCTTC. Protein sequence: CASSPHDRGGYTF.

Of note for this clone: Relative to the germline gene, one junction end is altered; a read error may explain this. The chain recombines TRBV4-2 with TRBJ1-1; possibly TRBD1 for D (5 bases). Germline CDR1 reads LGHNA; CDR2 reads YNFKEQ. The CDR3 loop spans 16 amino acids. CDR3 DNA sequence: TGTGCCAGCAGCCAAGATGGGGGGAGGCAGAACGCTGAAGCTTTCTTT. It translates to CASSQDGGRQNAEAFF.

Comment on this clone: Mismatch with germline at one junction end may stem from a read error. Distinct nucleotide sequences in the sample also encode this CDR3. The CDR3 is CASSPPEKNYGYTF. Here the CDR3 DNA reads TGCGCCAGCTCACCACCGGAGAAGAACTATGGCTACACCTTC. J is TRBJ1-2 and V is TRBV18, with no clear D. This CDR3 has 14 residues. In germline, CDR1 is KGHSH, CDR2 LQKENI.

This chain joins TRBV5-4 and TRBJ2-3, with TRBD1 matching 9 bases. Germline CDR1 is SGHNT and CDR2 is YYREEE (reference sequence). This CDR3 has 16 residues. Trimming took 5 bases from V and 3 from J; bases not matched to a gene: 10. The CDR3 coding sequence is TGTGCCAGCAGGCGCGACAGGGGGTATAGTACAGATACGCAGTATTTT. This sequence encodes CASRRDRGYSTDTQYF. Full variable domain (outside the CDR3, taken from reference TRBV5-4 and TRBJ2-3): ETGVTQSPTHLIKTRGQQVTLRCSSQSGHNTVSWYQQALGQGPQFIFQYYREEENGRGNFPPRFSGLQFPNYSSELNVNALELDDSALYLCASRRDRGYSTDTQYFGPGTRLTVL.

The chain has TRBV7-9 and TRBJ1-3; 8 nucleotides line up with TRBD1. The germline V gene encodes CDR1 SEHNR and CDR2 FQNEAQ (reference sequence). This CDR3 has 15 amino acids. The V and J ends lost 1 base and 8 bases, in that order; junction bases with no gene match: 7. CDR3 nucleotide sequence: TGTGCCAGCAGCTTAGGGACAGGGTCCTCTTACACCATATATTTT. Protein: CASSLGTGSSYTIYF.

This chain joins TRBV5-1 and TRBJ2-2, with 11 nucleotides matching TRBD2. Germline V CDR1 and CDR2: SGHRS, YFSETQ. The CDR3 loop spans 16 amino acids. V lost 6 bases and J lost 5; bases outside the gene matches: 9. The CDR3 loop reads CASKYRLAGGTGELFF. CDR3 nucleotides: TGCGCCAGCAAATACCGGCTAGCGGGGGGAACCGGGGAGCTGTTTTTT.

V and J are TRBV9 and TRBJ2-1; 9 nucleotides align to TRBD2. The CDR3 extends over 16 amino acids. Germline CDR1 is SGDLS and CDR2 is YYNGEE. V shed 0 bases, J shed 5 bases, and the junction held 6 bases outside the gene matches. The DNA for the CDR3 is TGTGCCAGCAGCGTAGAGGCACTAGCGGGCCACAATGAGCAGTTCTTC. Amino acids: CASSVEALAGHNEQFF. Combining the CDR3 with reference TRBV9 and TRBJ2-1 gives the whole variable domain DSGVTQTPKHLITATGQRVTLRCSPRSGDLSVYWYQQSLDQGLQFLIQYYNGEERAKGNILERFSAQQFPDLHSELNLSSLELGDSALYFCASSVEALAGHNEQFFGPGTRLTVL.

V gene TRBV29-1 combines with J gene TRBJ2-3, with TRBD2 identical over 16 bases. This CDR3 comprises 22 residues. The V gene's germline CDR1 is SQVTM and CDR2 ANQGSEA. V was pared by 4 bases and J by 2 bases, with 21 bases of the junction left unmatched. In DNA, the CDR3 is TGCAGCGTTGCCCCGGGGATTACCGGGACTAGCGGGGGGGCCTCTTACACAGATACGCAGTATTTT. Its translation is CSVAPGITGTSGGASYTDTQYF.

The CDR3 DNA reads as TGTGCCAGCAGGCACTATAGGACAGGGTCCCTTGCAACTAATGAAAAACTGTTTTTT. Its translation is CASRHYRTGSLATNEKLFF. This sequence joins TRBV28 and TRBJ1-4, with 8 bases that match TRBD1. CDR1 is MDHEN, CDR2 SYDVKM, per germline. The CDR3 contains 19 residues. V shed 6 bases and J 0 bases; nucleotides not matched to a gene: 15.

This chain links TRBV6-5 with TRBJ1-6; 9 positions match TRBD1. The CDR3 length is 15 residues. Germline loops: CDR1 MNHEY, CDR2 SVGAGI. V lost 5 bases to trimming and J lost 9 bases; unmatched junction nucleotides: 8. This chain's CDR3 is CASSTIQGAGSPLHF. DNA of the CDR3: TGTGCCAGCAGTACGATACAGGGGGCGGGTTCACCCCTCCACTTT.